A single sample gave rise to the 10 T cell receptor beta chains below, sequenced in a study of T cells in Graves' hyperthyroidism and ophthalmopathy. Regions amplified from RNA transcripts were the TCR beta CDR3 regions. First-round RT-PCR targeting the TCR CDR3 was performed with the HTBI primer set. TCRdb re-called the multiplex PCR reads with MiXCR, one entry per CDR3 protein. Of hundreds of thousands of distinct CDR3 sequences in the sample, roughly 14% were seen once. The sample was blood. These receptors were collected from a woman in her thirties or forties with Graves' ophthalmopathy.

The chain recombines TRBV12-3 or TRBV12-4 with TRBJ1-1; TRBD1 matches 8 bases. CDR3 length equals 14 residues. V was clipped by 6 bases and J by 2 bases; unmatched bases: 5. The CDR3 loop reads CASSRTGINTEAFF. The CDR3 bases are TGTGCCAGCAGCCGGACAGGGATTAACACTGAAGCTTTCTTT.

There are many counts of this clonotype. The rearrangement links TRBV28 to TRBJ1-2; tentatively, D is TRBD1 (5 bases). The CDR3 runs to 13 residues. In germline, CDR1 is MDHEN, CDR2 SYDVKM. Trimming cost V 6 bases and J 4 bases, with 12 bases left between them. Here the CDR3 reads CASRSTGPYGYTF. The CDR3 bases are TGTGCCAGCAGATCCACGGGGCCCTATGGCTACACCTTC.

Many counts were recorded for this clonotype. The CDR3 loop is CASSETAERITYEQYF. DNA of the CDR3: TGTGCCAGCAGTGAAACGGCAGAAAGGATTACCTACGAGCAGTACTTC. The chain combines TRBV2 with TRBJ2-7; no reliable D call. Germline lookup yields CDR1 SNHLY and CDR2 FYNNEI. CDR3 size: 16 residues. V lost 2 bases and J lost 2, with 16 bases in between.

This clonotype was observed many times. The chain joins TRBV12-5 to TRBJ1-1; 7 bases are a match to TRBD1. Germline lookup yields CDR1 LGHNT and CDR2 FRNRAP. Trimming took 6 bases from V and 2 from J; bases not matched to a gene: 9. The CDR3 is 15 amino acids. The CDR3 region is CASGPPGGLNTEAFF. The CDR3 bases are TGTGCTAGTGGCCCCCCAGGGGGGCTCAACACTGAAGCTTTCTTT. The full variable domain, rest sourced from reference TRBV12-5 and TRBJ1-1, is DARVTQTPRHKVTEMGQEVTMRCQPILGHNTVFWYRQTMMQGLELLAYFRNRAPLDDSGMPKDRFSAEMPDATLATLKIQPSEPRDSAVYFCASGPPGGLNTEAFFGQGTRLTVV.

This clonotype was observed many times. The genes are TRBV6-2 or TRBV6-3 and TRBJ2-7; 7 positions match TRBD2. CDR3 length equals 14 residues. Germline CDR1 MNHEY, CDR2 SVGEGT. V gave up 2 bases and J gave up 3 bases; unmatched junction bases: 4. The CDR3 loop reads CASSYTSEVYEQYF. CDR3 sequence (DNA): TGTGCCAGCAGTTACACTAGCGAGGTCTACGAGCAGTACTTC.

The chain uses TRBV30 and TRBJ1-1; D uncertain. With 2 bases removed from V and 11 bases from J, the gap between germline ends came to 9 bases. CDR1 is GTSNPN, CDR2 SVGIG, per germline (reference sequence). The CDR3 sequence is 10 residues long. The CDR3 DNA sequence: TGTGCCTGGAGTCGGATTGGGGCTTTCTTT. Translating gives CAWSRIGAFF.

This clonotype was seen many times. The V gene is TRBV6-5, the J gene TRBJ1-1; no clear D. The V gene lost 5 bases and the J gene lost 7 bases, with 8 bases spanning the gap. Per the germline V gene, CDR1 is MNHEY and CDR2 is SVGAGI. This CDR3 has 11 amino acids. The CDR3 loop reads CASSTLNEAFF. The CDR3 DNA sequence: TGTGCCAGCAGTACCCTGAATGAAGCTTTCTTT.

This clonotype was detected many times. The V call is TRBV27, the J call TRBJ2-7; TRBD1 or TRBD2 may be the D gene (5 bases each). Germline-derived CDR1 and CDR2 are MNHEY and SMNVEV (reference sequence). There are 16 residues in the CDR3. Trimming removed 3 bases from V and 1 base from J, with 16 bases in between. The CDR3 sequence is CASSLTAGTSSYEQYF. The CDR3, as DNA: TGTGCCAGCAGTTTGACGGCCGGGACGTCTTCCTACGAGCAGTACTTC.

This clonotype was picked up many times. The DNA of the CDR3 is TGTGCCAGCAGTACCTTCGGCGGACAGCATTACGAGCAGTACTTC. This translates into CASSTFGGQHYEQYF. The gene calls are TRBV6-2 or TRBV6-3 and TRBJ2-7; tentative D call: TRBD1 (6 bases). This CDR3 has 15 amino acids. The germline V gene encodes CDR1 MNHEY and CDR2 SVGEGT. The V gene lost 5 bases and the J gene lost 4 bases, with 18 bases spanning the gap.

This clonotype showed up many times. The chain joins TRBV12-3 or TRBV12-4 to TRBJ2-7; tentatively, D is TRBD1 (5 bases). The CDR3 is made up of 14 amino acids. V was shortened by 2 bases and J by 7 bases, with 15 bases between the two germline ends. The CDR3 loop reads CASSLLGRVGEQYF. DNA for the CDR3: TGTGCCAGCAGTTTATTGGGCAGGGTGGGGGAGCAGTACTTC.